One and the same sample provided the 18 T cell receptor beta chains below, sequenced in a study of cytomegalovirus exposure and HLA in healthy donors. Both 60 Vbeta primers and 13 Jbeta primers went into the PCR. Clones were sequenced by immunoSEQ multiplex PCR, and TCRdb holds only the in-frame ones, with some missing. Of around 100,000 clones in the sample, 65% to 85% were seen once. Sequencing was done on a sample of PBMCs. These receptors were obtained from a woman in her sixties or seventies in good health and CMV-seropositive.

This chain connects TRBV2 to TRBJ1-2, with a weak D call TRBD1 (6 bases). Trimming left V 9 bases short and J 5 bases short, with 13 bases between. This CDR3 region has 12 residues. Germline CDR1 SNHLY, CDR2 FYNNEI. In DNA form, the CDR3 reads TGTGCCAGTAGACGGGGGGCGTATGGCTACACCTTC. Protein product: CASRRGAYGYTF. Together with reference TRBV2 and TRBJ1-2, the CDR3 gives the full variable domain: EPEVTQTPSHQVTQMGQEVILRCVPISNHLYFYWYRQILGQKVEFLVSFYNNEISEKSEIFDDQFSVERPDGSNFTLKIRSTKLEDSAMYFCASRRGAYGYTFGSGTRLTVV.

The chain employs TRBV7-9 and TRBJ1-5; 7 bases are shared with TRBD1. Per the germline V gene, CDR1 is SEHNR and CDR2 is FQNEAQ (reference sequence). The CDR3 covers 16 residues. V was clipped by 1 base and J by 4 bases; unmatched bases: 7. CDR3 nucleotide sequence: TGTGCCAGCAGCTTAGTGACAGGGTCTCGGAATCAGCCCCAGCATTTT. Protein product: CASSLVTGSRNQPQHF. Full variable domain (missing parts from reference TRBV7-9 and TRBJ1-5): DTGVSQNPRHKITKRGQNVTFRCDPISEHNRLYWYRQTLGQGPEFLTYFQNEAQLEKSRLLSDRFSAERPKGSFSTLEIQRTEQGDSAMYLCASSLVTGSRNQPQHFGDGTRLSIL.

V is TRBV27 and J is TRBJ1-1; the D is unclear. CDR1 and CDR2 (germline): MNHEY, SMNVEV (reference sequence). V lost 5 bases and J 0 bases, leaving 10 bases between the germline ends. The CDR3 is 14 residues long. CDR3: CASSPLALNTEAFF. The CDR3 coding sequence is TGTGCCAGCAGTCCCCTAGCTCTGAACACTGAAGCTTTCTTT.

This clone has a single count. This chain joins TRBV18 and TRBJ1-3; D unresolved. Trimming shortened V by 4 bases and J by 0 bases, and 13 bases separated the two germline ends. Germline CDR1 is KGHSH and CDR2 is LQKENI. The CDR3 has 16 amino acids. The CDR3 loop reads CASSRLDGSSGNTIYF. In DNA form, the CDR3 reads TGTGCCAGCTCACGATTGGACGGGAGCTCTGGAAACACCATATATTTT.

V is TRBV27 and J is TRBJ2-3; D gene uncertain. Germline CDR1 reads MNHEY; CDR2 reads SMNVEV (reference sequence). Trimming took off 4 bases at V and 1 base at J, with 9 bases between the two ends. The CDR3 extends over 14 amino acids. CDR3 amino acids: CASSYAQGTDTQYF. The DNA of the CDR3 is TGTGCCAGCAGTTACGCGCAAGGCACAGATACGCAGTATTTT.

The chain combines TRBV1 with TRBJ2-7; the table's D call, TRBD2, has no DNA check behind it. TRBV1 is a pseudogene. The CDR3 consists of 14 residues. CDR3 protein: CTSRPTSGSYEQYF. In DNA form, the CDR3 reads TGCACCAGCAGACCGACTAGCGGGAGCTACGAGCAGTACTTC.

The V and J genes are TRBV5-1 and TRBJ2-7; D is possibly TRBD1 (6 bases). The CDR3 consists of 14 residues. From germline, CDR1 is SGHRS and CDR2 YFSETQ. V dropped 3 bases and J dropped 7 bases, with 17 bases sitting between them. The CDR3 loop is CASSWNLQGKEQYF. The DNA of the CDR3 is TGCGCCAGCAGCTGGAATCTTCAGGGGAAAGAGCAGTACTTC.

The rearrangement uses TRBV5-1 and TRBJ2-5; D assignment may be TRBD1 or TRBD2 (5 bases each). The J call may be wrong; the DNA end is better matched by TRBJ2-7. From germline, CDR1 is SGHRS and CDR2 YFSETQ. This CDR3 spans 15 amino acids. The CDR3 DNA is TGCGCCAGCAGCTGGCAGGGTGTGGGGGACTACGAGCAGTACTTC. It yields the protein CASSWQGVGDYEQYF.

The chain links TRBV19 to TRBJ2-7; weak D call: TRBD1 (6 bases). V lost 6 bases and J lost 6, with 15 bases in between. The germline CDR1 and CDR2 sequences are LNHDA and SQIVND (reference sequence). This CDR3 has 13 amino acids. The chain's CDR3 is CASRPQGNGEQYF. As DNA, the CDR3 is TGTGCCAGTAGACCACAGGGAAATGGCGAGCAGTACTTC.

This clone was seen a handful of times. This chain uses TRBV7-9 with TRBJ1-4, with 8 bases aligning to TRBD1. V shed 1 base, J shed 8 bases, and the junction held 3 bases outside the gene matches. The V gene's germline CDR1 is SEHNR and CDR2 FQNEAQ (reference sequence). This CDR3 has 14 amino acids. The CDR3 loop reads CASSLVGQGEKLFF. CDR3 bases: TGTGCCAGCAGCTTAGTTGGACAGGGCGAAAAACTGTTTTTT.

The V gene is TRBV7-9, the J gene TRBJ1-5; D perhaps matches TRBD1 (5 bases). The V gene's germline CDR1 is SEHNR and CDR2 FQNEAQ (reference sequence). CDR3 size: 14 residues. Trimming took 4 bases from V and 5 from J, leaving 12 bases between them. This chain's CDR3 is CASSSRGSHQPQHF. In DNA form, the CDR3 reads TGTGCCAGCAGCTCGCGGGGGTCCCATCAGCCCCAGCATTTT.

The rearrangement links TRBV19 to TRBJ2-3; 8 nucleotides align to TRBD2. Germline V gene data show CDR1 as LNHDA and CDR2 as SQIVND (reference sequence). This CDR3 is 14 amino acids long. With 8 bases clipped from V and 3 bases from J, the junction kept 7 bases outside the gene matches. In DNA, the CDR3 is TGTGCCAGTTACAGCGGGAGCGGGACAGATACGCAGTATTTT. Translating it yields CASYSGSGTDTQYF.

The rearrangement uses TRBV11-2 and TRBJ2-6; 8 bases match TRBD1. Trimming took 3 bases from V and 0 from J; bases not matched to a gene: 10. The germline V gene encodes CDR1 SGHAT and CDR2 FQNNGV. The length of the CDR3 is 19 residues. CDR3 sequence: CASSFQQGVPYSGANVLTF. CDR3 DNA sequence: TGTGCCAGCAGCTTCCAACAGGGGGTGCCTTACTCTGGGGCCAACGTCCTGACTTTC.

This clone has a handful of counts. The V gene is TRBV15, the J gene TRBJ1-3, with D possibly matching TRBD1 (6 bases). The CDR3 covers 17 residues. Trimming took off 3 bases at V and 2 bases at J, with 17 bases between the two ends. Germline CDR1 is LNHNV and CDR2 is YYDKDF (reference sequence). The CDR3 loop is CATSRDSTLLAGNTIYF. The CDR3 DNA reads as TGTGCCACCAGCAGGGACAGTACTCTATTAGCTGGAAACACCATATATTTT. The entire variable domain, with the rest obtained from reference TRBV15 and TRBJ1-3, is as follows: DAMVIQNPRYQVTQFGKPVTLSCSQTLNHNVMYWYQQKSSQAPKLLFHYYDKDFNNEADTPDNFQSRRPNTSFCFLDIRSPGLGDTAMYLCATSRDSTLLAGNTIYFGEGSWLTVV.

The V gene is TRBV28, the J gene TRBJ2-7; 10 bases are a match to TRBD1. The length of the CDR3 is 16 residues. V trimming: 6 bases; J trimming: 1 base; junction bases outside the gene matches: 9. CDR1 and CDR2 from the germline V gene are MDHEN and SYDVKM. This CDR3 reads CASSPQTGGKSYEQYF. In DNA, the CDR3 is TGTGCCAGCAGCCCTCAGACAGGGGGCAAATCCTACGAGCAGTACTTC.

The V and J genes are TRBV30 and TRBJ1-1; D might be TRBD1 (5 bases). The CDR3 covers 12 residues. Germline CDR1 reads GTSNPN; CDR2 reads SVGIG (reference sequence). Trimming shortened V by 2 bases and J by 4 bases, and 8 bases separated the two germline ends. The CDR3 DNA follows: TGTGCCTGGAGTCTGGGGGGCACTGAAGCTTTCTTT. The encoded protein is CAWSLGGTEAFF. Full variable domain (missing parts from reference TRBV30 and TRBJ1-1): SQTIHQWPATLVQPVGSPLSLECTVEGTSNPNLYWYRQAAGRGLQLLFYSVGIGQISSEVPQNLSASRPQDRQFILSSKKLLLSDSGFYLCAWSLGGTEAFFGQGTRLTVV.

V and J are TRBV6-5 and TRBJ2-3; 9 nucleotides match TRBD2. CDR1 is MNHEY, CDR2 SVGAGI, per germline. The ends lost 6 bases at V and 4 bases at J; junction bases unmatched: 8. This CDR3 comprises 15 residues. CDR3 loop: CASSYQAGGPDTQYF. The DNA of the CDR3 is TGTGCCAGCAGCTATCAAGCGGGAGGACCAGATACGCAGTATTTT.

The rearrangement uses TRBV6-5 and TRBJ1-1; 7 nucleotides agree with TRBD1. In germline, CDR1 is MNHEY, CDR2 SVGAGI. This CDR3 spans 13 amino acids. With V trimmed by 2 bases and J by 6 bases, 3 bases remained unmatched. The CDR3 DNA reads TGTGCCAGCAGTTACCGGGACAGAGCTGAAGCTTTCTTT. Translating it yields CASSYRDRAEAFF.